This TCR beta chain was recovered during a study of T cell responses to AZD1222 COVID-19 vaccine. Overall study: Second doses at about 4 or about 12 weeks were pooled. Study-wide findings and caveats: Spike-specific TCR breadth and depth grew following two AZD1222 doses.

Data came from immunoSEQ multiplex PCR; TCRdb stores just in-frame clones and leaves some out. The profile shows tens of thousands of clones, 70% to 90% of them singletons. V dropped 4 bases and J dropped 5 bases, with 18 bases sitting between them. Germline loops: CDR1 SGHRS, CDR2 YFSETQ. CDR3 length: 15 amino acids. Comment on this clone: Its cognate antigen is unknown.

The chain links TRBV5-1 to TRBJ1-1, with D unresolved. The sequences come from peripheral blood, collected on day 0 of AZD1222 vaccination. This receptor was taken from an adult in good health. CDR3 sequence reads: CASSRTQLKGTEAFF. CDR3 nucleotides: TGCGCCAGCAGCCGTACCCAGCTAAAAGGGACTGAAGCTTTCTTT.